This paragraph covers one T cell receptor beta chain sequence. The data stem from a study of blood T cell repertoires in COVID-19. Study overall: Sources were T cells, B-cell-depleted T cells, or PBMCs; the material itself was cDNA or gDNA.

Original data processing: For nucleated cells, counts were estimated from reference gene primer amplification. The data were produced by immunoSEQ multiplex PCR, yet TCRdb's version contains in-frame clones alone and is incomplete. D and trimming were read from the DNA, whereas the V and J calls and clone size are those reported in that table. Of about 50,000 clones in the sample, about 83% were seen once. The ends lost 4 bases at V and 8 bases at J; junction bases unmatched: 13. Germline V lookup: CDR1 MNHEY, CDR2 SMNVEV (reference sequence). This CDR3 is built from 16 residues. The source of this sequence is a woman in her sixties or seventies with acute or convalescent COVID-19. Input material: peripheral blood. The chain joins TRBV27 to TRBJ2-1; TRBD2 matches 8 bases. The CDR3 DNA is TGTGCCAGCAGTTCGAACGGACTAGCAGCCATGGATGAGCAGTTCTTC. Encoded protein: CASSSNGLAAMDEQFF.